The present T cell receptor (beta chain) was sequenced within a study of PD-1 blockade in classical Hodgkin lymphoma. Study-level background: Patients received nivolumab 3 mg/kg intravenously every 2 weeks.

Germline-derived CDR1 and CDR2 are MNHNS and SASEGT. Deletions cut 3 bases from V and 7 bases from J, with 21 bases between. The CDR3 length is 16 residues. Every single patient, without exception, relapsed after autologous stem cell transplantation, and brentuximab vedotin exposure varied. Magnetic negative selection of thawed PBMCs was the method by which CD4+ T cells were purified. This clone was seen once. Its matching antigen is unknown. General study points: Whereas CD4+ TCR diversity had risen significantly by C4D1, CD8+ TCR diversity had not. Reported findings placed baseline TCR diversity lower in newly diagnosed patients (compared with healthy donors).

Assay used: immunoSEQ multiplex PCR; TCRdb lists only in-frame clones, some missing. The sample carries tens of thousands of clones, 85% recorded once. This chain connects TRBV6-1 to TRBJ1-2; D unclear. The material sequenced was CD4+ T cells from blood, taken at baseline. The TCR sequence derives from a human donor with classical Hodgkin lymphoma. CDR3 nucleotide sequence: TGTGCCAGCAGTGAGTTAACATCGGTTACGAGGGCTGGCTACACCTTC. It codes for CASSELTSVTRAGYTF.